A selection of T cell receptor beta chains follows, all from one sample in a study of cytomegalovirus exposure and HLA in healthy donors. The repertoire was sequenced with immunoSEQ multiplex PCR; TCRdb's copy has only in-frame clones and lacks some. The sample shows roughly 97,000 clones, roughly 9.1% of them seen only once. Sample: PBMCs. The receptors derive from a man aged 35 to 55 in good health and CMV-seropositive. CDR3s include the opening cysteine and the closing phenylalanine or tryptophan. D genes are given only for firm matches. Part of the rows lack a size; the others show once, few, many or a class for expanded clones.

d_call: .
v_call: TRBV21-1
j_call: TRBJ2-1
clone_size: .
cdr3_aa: CASSKALLNTRGYNEQFF
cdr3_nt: TGTGCCAGCAGCAAAGCGCTTTTAAACACCAGGGGCTACAATGAGCAGTTCTTC

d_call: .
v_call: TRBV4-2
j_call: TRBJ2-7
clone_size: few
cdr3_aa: CASSQATRSYEQYF
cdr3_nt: TGTGCCAGCAGCCAAGCTACTAGATCCTACGAGCAGTACTTC

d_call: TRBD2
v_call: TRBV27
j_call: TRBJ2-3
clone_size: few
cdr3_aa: CASSPVAGAGTQYF
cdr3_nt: TGTGCCAGCAGTCCCGTAGCGGGAGCGGGTACGCAGTATTTT

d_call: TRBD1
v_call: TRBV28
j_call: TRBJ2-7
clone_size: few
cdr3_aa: CASSPTGRSYEQYF
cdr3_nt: TGTGCCAGCAGCCCGACAGGGAGATCCTACGAGCAGTACTTC

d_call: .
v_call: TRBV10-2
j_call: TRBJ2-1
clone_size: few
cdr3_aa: CATKDTKPETYNEQFF
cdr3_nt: TGCGCCACCAAAGACACCAAGCCTGAAACCTACAATGAGCAGTTCTTC

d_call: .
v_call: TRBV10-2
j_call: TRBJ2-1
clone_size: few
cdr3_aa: CASSEVRNNEQFF
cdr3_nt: TGCGCCAGCAGTGAAGTCAGAAACAATGAGCAGTTCTTC

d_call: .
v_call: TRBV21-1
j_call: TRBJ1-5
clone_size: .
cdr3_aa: CASSSQRSGYNQPQHF
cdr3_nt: TGTGCCAGCAGCTCCCAAAGGTCGGGGTACAATCAGCCCCAGCATTTT

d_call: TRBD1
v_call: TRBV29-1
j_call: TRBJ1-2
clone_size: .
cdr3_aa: CSAAGGADYGYTF
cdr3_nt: TGCAGCGCTGCAGGGGGCGCAGACTATGGCTACACCTTC

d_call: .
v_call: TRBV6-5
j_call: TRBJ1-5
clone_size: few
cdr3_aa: CASSTLGQPQHF
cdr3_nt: TGTGCCAGCTCGACTTTGGGTCAGCCCCAGCATTTT

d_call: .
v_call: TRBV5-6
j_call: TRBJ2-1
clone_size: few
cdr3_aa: CASSLLSGSYNEQFF
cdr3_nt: TGTGCCAGCAGCTTGTTGAGCGGCAGCTACAATGAGCAGTTCTTC

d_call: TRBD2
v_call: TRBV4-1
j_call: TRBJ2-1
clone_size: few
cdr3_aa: CASSSGRLYNEQFF
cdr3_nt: TGCGCCAGTTCTAGCGGGAGATTGTACAATGAGCAGTTCTTC

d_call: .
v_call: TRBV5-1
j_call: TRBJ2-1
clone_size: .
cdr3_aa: CASSLGQIYNEQFF
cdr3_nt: TGCGCCAGCAGCTTGGGACAGATCTACAATGAGCAGTTCTTC

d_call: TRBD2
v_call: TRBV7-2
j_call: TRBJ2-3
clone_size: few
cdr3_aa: CASSFDGGRLADTQYF
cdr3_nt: TGTGCCAGCAGCTTCGATGGCGGGAGGCTTGCAGATACGCAGTATTTT

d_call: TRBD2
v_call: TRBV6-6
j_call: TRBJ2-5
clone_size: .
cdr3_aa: CASGRGEVGRQETQYF
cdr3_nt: TGTGCCAGCGGGCGGGGGGAGGTGGGACGGCAAGAGACCCAGTACTTC

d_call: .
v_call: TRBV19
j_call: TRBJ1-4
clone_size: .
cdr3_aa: CASSGPPGLTNEKLFF
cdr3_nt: TGTGCCAGTAGTGGGCCACCGGGACTTACTAATGAAAAACTGTTTTTT

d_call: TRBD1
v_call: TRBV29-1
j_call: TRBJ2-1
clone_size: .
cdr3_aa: CSVRLTGAEQFF
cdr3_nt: TGCAGCGTCAGATTGACAGGGGCTGAGCAGTTCTTC

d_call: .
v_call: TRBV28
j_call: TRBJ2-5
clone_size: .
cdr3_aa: CASRLGGRQTQYF
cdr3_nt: TGTGCCAGCAGGCTAGGGGGTCGGCAGACCCAGTACTTC

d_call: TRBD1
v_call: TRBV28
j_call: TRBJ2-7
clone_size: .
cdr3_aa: CRTGTIYEQYF
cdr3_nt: TGCCGGACAGGCACGATCTACGAGCAGTACTTC

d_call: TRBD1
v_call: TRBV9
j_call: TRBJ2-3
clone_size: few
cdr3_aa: CASSPSITGQGLSTDTQYF
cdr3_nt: TGTGCCAGCAGCCCTTCAATAACCGGACAGGGACTGAGCACAGATACGCAGTATTTT

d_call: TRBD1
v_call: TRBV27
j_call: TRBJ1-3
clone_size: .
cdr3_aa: CASSSGTGSGNTIYF
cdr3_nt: TGTGCCAGCAGTTCCGGGACAGGCAGTGGAAACACCATATATTTT

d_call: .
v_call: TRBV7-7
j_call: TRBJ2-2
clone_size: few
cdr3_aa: CASSLDKNTGELFF
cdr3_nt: TGTGCTAGCAGCCTGGACAAGAACACCGGGGAGCTGTTTTTT

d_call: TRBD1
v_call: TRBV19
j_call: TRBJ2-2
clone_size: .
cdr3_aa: CASRQGSNTGELFF
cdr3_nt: TGTGCCAGCAGACAGGGTTCGAACACCGGGGAGCTGTTTTTT

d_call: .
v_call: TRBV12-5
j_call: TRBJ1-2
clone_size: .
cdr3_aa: CASGLTPGGAGGYTF
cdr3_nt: TGTGCTAGTGGTTTGACCCCCGGGGGGGCAGGTGGCTACACCTTC

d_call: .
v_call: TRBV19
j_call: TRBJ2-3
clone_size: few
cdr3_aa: CASSIVRGSGSTDTQYF
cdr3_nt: TGTGCCAGTAGTATAGTTCGTGGGAGCGGGAGCACAGATACGCAGTATTTT

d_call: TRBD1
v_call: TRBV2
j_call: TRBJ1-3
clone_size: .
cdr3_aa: CASRDRGSGNTIYF
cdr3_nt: TGTGCCAGCAGGGACAGGGGCTCCGGAAACACCATATATTTT

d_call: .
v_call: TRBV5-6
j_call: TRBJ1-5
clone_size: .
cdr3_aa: CASSSGDFPRLAQHF
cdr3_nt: TGTGCCAGCAGCTCGGGGGACTTCCCCAGATTGGCCCAGCATTTT